This TCR beta chain was sequenced for a study of OX40 agonist ivuxolimab in advanced cancers. Study summary: Patients were roughly 87% male with ages about 20 to 79, mean 60.

In its sample, this clone was seen once. Its antigen is still unknown. Between the trimmed V and J ends, which lost 4 bases and 8 bases, there was a span of 14 bases. Germline V gene lookup returns CDR1 SGHTA and CDR2 FQGTGA. The CDR3 runs to 13 residues. Profiled with immunoSEQ multiplex PCR; TCRdb holds only in-frame clones, not every one. The table lists 40,000 to 45,000 clones, 70% to 85% of them singletons, with 20% to 25% in the top ten. Findings and limits, study-wide: The antigen specificity of the peripheral T cells (those that were expanded) was not determined.

The sequence came from an adult with an advanced solid tumor such as melanoma, head and neck, liver or kidney cancer. This specimen consisted of CD4+ or CD8+ T cells sorted from blood, obtained in a trial of the OX40 agonist ivuxolimab. The chain is built from TRBV7-3 and TRBJ1-1; D gene unclear. CDR3 loop: CASSYERGGEAFF. The CDR3 bases are TGTGCCAGCAGCTATGAGCGAGGTGGGGAAGCTTTCTTT.